This TCR beta chain came from a study of graft-versus-host responses after intestinal transplantation. Study-wide findings and caveats: GvH clones were found in recipient marrow; some appeared first in ileum or blood.

This CDR3 comprises 15 residues. V was clipped by 2 bases and J by 2 bases, with 12 bases between them. Germline V gives CDR1 MNHNY, CDR2 SVGAGI (reference sequence). Profiled with immunoSEQ multiplex PCR; TCRdb holds only in-frame clones, not every one. Here the sample spans around 110,000 clones, around 90% being singletons. On this clone itself: The antigen remains undetermined.

The V and J genes are TRBV6-6 and TRBJ2-5; no definite D call. The sample here was unstimulated CD4+ T cells sorted from spleen or lymph node cells, taken before transplant. This sequence was found in a human donor who was the organ donor for an intestinal transplant. CDR3 nucleotides: TGTGCCAGCAGTTACGGGCAGTCCCCTCAAGAGACCCAGTACTTC. This translates into CASSYGQSPQETQYF.